A selection of T cell receptor beta chains follows, all from one sample in a study of identical twins. Using its own MiXCR run on the 5' RACE reads, TCRdb lists one record per CDR3 protein. The sample gives 250,000 or so distinct CDR3 sequences, approximately 8.3% of which show up once; less than 4% is in the top ten. In addition, the sample was reused for a study of yellow fever vaccine responses in identical twins.

Sequencing used CD8+ T cells sorted from blood. The receptors were gathered from a woman aged 18-29 years in good health. CDR3s include the opening cysteine and the closing phenylalanine or tryptophan. The D gene is left open where the match is weak. Clone size appears in some rows only: once, few, many, or a class for an expanded clone.

CDR3	DNA	size	J	V	D
CASSGRGPTNYGYTF	TGTGCCAGCAGCGGACGGGGACCGACTAACTATGGCTACACCTTC	many	TRBJ1-2	TRBV28	NA
CASSQDKGGGPYNEQFF	TGTGCCAGCAGCCAAGATAAGGGTGGCGGCCCCTACAATGAGCAGTTCTTC	NA	TRBJ2-1	TRBV4-2	NA
CASSLGTGIVEAFF	TGTGCCAGCAGTTTAGGGACAGGGATTGTTGAAGCTTTCTTT	many	TRBJ1-1	TRBV12-3/TRBV12-4	TRBD1
CASSRWDSNTGELFF	TGTGCCAGCAGCCGTTGGGACAGTAATACCGGGGAGCTGTTTTTT	few	TRBJ2-2	TRBV7-9	TRBD1
CASSLALPGTSGGVGYNEQFF	TGTGCCAGCAGCTTAGCCCTCCCCGGGACTAGCGGGGGGGTTGGGTACAATGAGCAGTTCTTC	few	TRBJ2-1	TRBV7-6	TRBD2
CASSLGTSREQFF	TGTGCCAGCAGCTTAGGGACTAGCCGCGAGCAGTTCTTC	few	TRBJ2-1	TRBV7-9	TRBD2
CASSLQGTLTSYEQYF	TGTGCCAGCAGCTTGCAAGGGACACTAACCTCCTACGAGCAGTACTTC	few	TRBJ2-7	TRBV7-9	NA
CASSQPGLAVYEQYF	TGTGCCAGCAGCCAACCCGGACTAGCGGTCTACGAGCAGTACTTC	NA	TRBJ2-7	TRBV4-2	TRBD2
CASSPGLHQETQYF	TGTGCCAGCAGCCCGGGACTACACCAAGAGACCCAGTACTTC	few	TRBJ2-5	TRBV7-2	TRBD2
CASSLLQGADTEAFF	TGTGCCAGCAGCTTACTTCAGGGGGCCGACACTGAAGCTTTCTTT	many	TRBJ1-1	TRBV7-9	TRBD1
CSARDLGREWYEQYF	TGCAGTGCTAGAGATCTGGGGCGGGAGTGGTACGAGCAGTACTTC	few	TRBJ2-7	TRBV20-1	TRBD2
CAISESKQYSNQPQHF	TGTGCCATCAGTGAGTCGAAACAGTATAGCAATCAGCCCCAGCATTTT	few	TRBJ1-5	TRBV10-3	NA
CASSLFGSTYNEQFF	TGCGCCAGCAGCTTGTTTGGGTCCACCTACAATGAGCAGTTCTTC	many	TRBJ2-1	TRBV5-1	NA
CASSPGVGGNTIYF	TGTGCCAGCAGCCCAGGGGTAGGTGGAAACACCATATATTTT	many	TRBJ1-3	TRBV12-3/TRBV12-4	NA
CASSPWDSYYEQYF	TGTGCCAGCAGCCCTTGGGACAGTTACTACGAGCAGTACTTC	NA	TRBJ2-7	TRBV14	TRBD1
CASSNEEDTEAFF	TGTGCCAGCAGCAACGAAGAAGACACTGAAGCTTTCTTT	NA	TRBJ1-1	TRBV7-9	NA
CSARDRGWYEQYF	TGCAGTGCCAGGGACAGGGGGTGGTACGAGCAGTACTTC	NA	TRBJ2-7	TRBV20-1	TRBD1
CASGYGYTF	TGTGCCAGCGGATATGGCTACACCTTC	few	TRBJ1-2	TRBV9	NA
CASSEGTGVGTEAFF	TGTGCCAGCAGTGAAGGGACAGGGGTGGGCACTGAAGCTTTCTTT	many	TRBJ1-1	TRBV6-1	TRBD1
CASSQEPLDSGANVLTF	TGCGCCAGCAGCCAAGAGCCTCTTGACTCTGGGGCCAACGTCCTGACTTTC	NA	TRBJ2-6	TRBV4-1	NA
CASSLGPAAPYEQYF	TGTGCCAGCAGCTTAGGTCCCGCAGCGCCCTACGAGCAGTACTTC	few	TRBJ2-7	TRBV11-2	NA
CASSRTYTDTQYF	TGTGCCAGCAGTCGAACATACACAGATACGCAGTATTTT	many	TRBJ2-3	TRBV27	NA
CASKSGEDTGELFF	TGTGCCAGTAAGTCGGGGGAAGACACCGGGGAGCTGTTTTTT	few	TRBJ2-2	TRBV19	NA
CATSEEVYDEQFF	TGTGCCACCAGTGAGGAGGTTTATGATGAGCAGTTCTTC	many	TRBJ2-1	TRBV24-1	NA
CASSRSGHYEQYF	TGTGCCAGCAGTCGGTCCGGACACTACGAGCAGTACTTC	NA	TRBJ2-7	TRBV27	NA
CSVDGRYQETQYF	TGCAGCGTTGATGGGAGGTACCAAGAGACCCAGTACTTC	many	TRBJ2-5	TRBV29-1	NA
CASSQEGPEAFF	TGTGCCAGCAGCCAAGAAGGTCCTGAAGCTTTCTTT	NA	TRBJ1-1	TRBV3-1	NA
CASSTWGGFYNEQFF	TGTGCCAGCAGCACATGGGGTGGGTTCTACAATGAGCAGTTCTTC	many	TRBJ2-1	TRBV5-6	NA
CSGRDTGTWEQYF	TGCAGCGGCCGGGACACCGGAACGTGGGAGCAGTACTTC	many	TRBJ2-7	TRBV29-1	NA
CAWTTGVSYEQYF	TGTGCCTGGACTACAGGGGTGAGTTACGAGCAGTACTTC	NA	TRBJ2-7	TRBV30	TRBD1
CASSFAGGEETQYF	TGTGCCAGCAGTTTTGCGGGAGGGGAAGAGACCCAGTACTTC	few	TRBJ2-5	TRBV28	TRBD2
CASSQDTTSPTYEQYF	TGCGCCAGCAGCCAAGATACTACATCACCCACCTACGAGCAGTACTTC	few	TRBJ2-7	TRBV4-3	NA
CATSDLGDWQETQYF	TGTGCCACCAGTGATTTGGGGGACTGGCAAGAGACCCAGTACTTC	few	TRBJ2-5	TRBV24-1	NA
CASSDTGTGEETQYF	TGCGCCAGCAGTGATACCGGGACAGGGGAAGAGACCCAGTACTTC	few	TRBJ2-5	TRBV10-2	TRBD1
CARGTDASYEQYF	TGTGCCAGGGGGACGGACGCCTCCTACGAGCAGTACTTC	NA	TRBJ2-7	TRBV2	NA
CASSSWASGENEQFF	TGTGCCAGCAGCTCCTGGGCTAGCGGCGAGAATGAGCAGTTCTTC	few	TRBJ2-1	TRBV12-3/TRBV12-4	TRBD2
CASRRQGARGYGYTF	TGTGCCAGCAGAAGACAGGGGGCGCGCGGCTATGGCTACACCTTC	many	TRBJ1-2	TRBV2	TRBD1
CASSPPGTEAFF	TGTGCCAGCAGCCCCCCGGGGACTGAAGCTTTCTTT	many	TRBJ1-1	TRBV3-1	NA
CASNKTPGGVTDTQYF	TGTGCCAGCAATAAAACCCCAGGGGGCGTCACAGATACGCAGTATTTT	few	TRBJ2-3	TRBV28	TRBD1
CSVALETQYF	TGCAGCGTGGCCCTGGAGACCCAGTACTTC	many	TRBJ2-5	TRBV29-1	NA